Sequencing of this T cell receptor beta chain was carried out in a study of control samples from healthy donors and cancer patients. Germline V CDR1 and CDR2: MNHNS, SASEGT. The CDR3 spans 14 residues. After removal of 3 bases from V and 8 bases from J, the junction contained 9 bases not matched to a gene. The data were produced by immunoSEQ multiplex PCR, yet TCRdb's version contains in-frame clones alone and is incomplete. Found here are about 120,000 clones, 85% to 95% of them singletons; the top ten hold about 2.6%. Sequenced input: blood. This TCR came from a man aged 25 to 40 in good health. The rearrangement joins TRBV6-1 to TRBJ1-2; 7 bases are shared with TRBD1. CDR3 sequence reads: CASSDPGQTPGYTF. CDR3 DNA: TGTGCCAGCAGTGACCCGGGACAGACCCCAGGCTACACCTTC.